Below are 20 T cell receptor beta chains sequenced from a single sample in a study of cytomegalovirus exposure and HLA in healthy donors. With 60 Vbeta and 13 Jbeta primers, the PCR was carried out. TCRdb's table, derived via immunoSEQ multiplex PCR, lists solely in-frame clones and lacks some. Altogether 150,000 to 190,000 clones are present, approximately 72% being singletons, with the ten largest covering around 1.5%. Source material: PBMCs. The receptors were sampled from a young man in good health and CMV-seronegative.

A single count supports this clone. The rearrangement uses TRBV4-3 and TRBJ2-1; D uncertain. There are 14 residues in the CDR3. Germline assignment: CDR1 LGHNA and CDR2 YSLEER. V was clipped by 4 bases and J by 3 bases, with 10 bases between them. In nucleotides, the CDR3 is TGCGCCAGCAGCCTTGGCAGGTACTACAATGAGCAGTTCTTC. This gives the protein CASSLGRYYNEQFF.

The chain has TRBV2 and TRBJ2-7; 8 positions agree with TRBD2. The CDR3 totals 14 residues. Germline CDR1 is SNHLY and CDR2 is FYNNEI. Losses at the gene ends were 7 bases for V and 4 bases for J; bases not matched to a gene: 9. In DNA, the CDR3 is TGTGCCAGCACCCCGGGAGGGCCAGTTTACGAGCAGTACTTC. Amino acid sequence: CASTPGGPVYEQYF.

V gene TRBV29-1 combines with J gene TRBJ2-7; TRBD2 matches 16 bases. The CDR3 extends over 13 amino acids. Trimming took 3 bases from V and 7 from J; bases not matched to a gene: 0. CDR1 SQVTM and CDR2 ANQGSEA come from the germline V gene. CDR3: CSVEGLAGGEQYF. CDR3 nucleotides: TGCAGCGTTGAGGGACTAGCGGGAGGGGAGCAGTACTTC.

The gene calls are TRBV30 and TRBJ2-3, with unresolved D. Trimming left V 0 bases short and J 5 bases short, with 15 bases between. Germline V gene sequence: CDR1 GTSNPN, CDR2 SVGIG (reference sequence). The CDR3 runs 15 residues. The CDR3 DNA reads TGTGCCTGGAGTGTAACAGCCGACCCCAGAGATACGCAGTATTTT. It specifies CAWSVTADPRDTQYF.

This CDR3 reads CASGESSYNEQFF. CDR3 coding DNA: TGTGCCAGTGGAGAGAGCTCCTACAATGAGCAGTTCTTC. The chain joins TRBV19 to TRBJ2-1; D gene ambiguous. V was clipped by 8 bases and J by 0 bases, with 8 bases between them. CDR3 length: 13 residues. CDR1 is LNHDA and CDR2 is SQIVND in the germline V gene (reference sequence).

The rearrangement uses TRBV15 and TRBJ2-5; D may be TRBD1 (5 bases). This CDR3 region has 17 residues. Germline CDR1 is LNHNV and CDR2 is YYDKDF (reference sequence). V dropped 5 bases and J dropped 2 bases, with 21 bases sitting between them. This CDR3 is CATSGPTVNPQQETQYF. As DNA, the CDR3 is TGTGCCACCAGCGGGCCGACAGTAAACCCTCAACAAGAGACCCAGTACTTC.

Only a few counts were recorded for this clone. J is TRBJ1-1 and V is TRBV18; D is ambiguous. The CDR3 consists of 15 residues. V was cut by 0 bases and J by 2 bases, with 10 bases left in between. In germline, CDR1 is KGHSH, CDR2 LQKENI. This chain's CDR3 is CASSPPAGSNTEAFF. The CDR3 DNA reads as TGTGCCAGCTCACCACCAGCGGGGAGCAACACTGAAGCTTTCTTT.

Only a few counts were recorded for this clone. The CDR3 sequence is CASSPQGSNEQYF. The CDR3 DNA sequence: TGTGCCAGCTCACCACAGGGGTCCAACGAGCAGTACTTC. The chain combines TRBV18 with TRBJ2-7; the D gene is possibly TRBD1 (5 bases). CDR3 length: 13 amino acids. Germline V lookup: CDR1 KGHSH, CDR2 LQKENI. Between the trimmed V and J ends, which lost 1 base and 5 bases, there was a span of 9 bases.

The chain links TRBV4-1 to TRBJ1-2; tentative D call: TRBD1 (5 bases). The ends were cut back, 1 base at V and 4 bases at J, with 16 bases in the middle. The germline V gene encodes CDR1 MGHRA and CDR2 YSYEKL. This CDR3 spans 16 amino acids. For the CDR3, the DNA is TGCGCCAGCAGCCAAGTCGAGACAGCCGAAGGCTATGGCTACACCTTC. Its protein is CASSQVETAEGYGYTF.

This clone was found a few times. Other DNA sequences of this sample code for an identical CDR3. This chain joins TRBV13 and TRBJ2-3; 9 nucleotides line up with TRBD2. V was clipped by 1 base and J by 5 bases; unmatched bases: 16. The CDR3 consists of 19 residues. CDR1 and CDR2 from the germline V gene are PRHDT and FYEKMQ (reference sequence). CDR3 coding DNA: TGTGCCAGCAGCTTAGAGTCCCCCTGGGCTAGCGGGAATGAAGATACGCAGTATTTT. This encodes CASSLESPWASGNEDTQYF. Supplemented by reference TRBV13 and TRBJ2-3, the full variable domain reads AAGVIQSPRHLIKEKRETATLKCYPIPRHDTVYWYQQGPGQDPQFLISFYEKMQSDKGSIPDRFSAQQFSDYHSELNMSSLELGDSALYFCASSLESPWASGNEDTQYFGPGTRLTVL.

The chain links TRBV4-3 to TRBJ1-4, with a possible D match to TRBD1 (5 bases). The CDR3 has 13 residues. V was trimmed by 4 bases and J by 10 bases, leaving 13 bases between them. Germline CDR1 reads LGHNA; CDR2 reads YSLEER. CDR3 nucleotides: TGCGCCAGCAGCCCCGCGGGGGTCGGAAAACTGTTTTTT. Translating gives CASSPAGVGKLFF.

The rearrangement uses TRBV4-1 and TRBJ2-7, with 8 bases lining up with TRBD1. Losses at the gene ends were 4 bases for V and 5 bases for J; bases not matched to a gene: 7. Germline values: CDR1 MGHRA, CDR2 YSYEKL. The CDR3 runs 14 residues. CDR3: CASSPGRGLDEQYF. The CDR3 coding sequence is TGCGCCAGCAGCCCCGGCAGGGGGCTCGACGAGCAGTACTTC.

Remarks on this clone: In the same sample, other DNA sequences code for this CDR3. V and J are TRBV7-2 and TRBJ2-1, with TRBD2 matching over 10 bases. The J segment lost 6 bases and the V segment lost 0 bases, leaving 5 bases of the junction unmatched. Germline V gene sequence: CDR1 SGHTA, CDR2 FQGNSA. CDR3 size: 16 residues. For the CDR3, the DNA is TGTGCCAGCAGCTTAGCAAGCCTAGCGGGAGTCAATGAGCAGTTCTTC. It codes for CASSLASLAGVNEQFF.

The rearrangement links TRBV10-1 to TRBJ2-3, with D maybe TRBD2 (5 bases). Germline CDR1 is WNHNN and CDR2 is SYGVQD (reference sequence). The CDR3 spans 16 residues. The V end lost 2 bases, the J end lost 6 bases, and 18 bases lay between the germline ends. CDR3 amino acids: CASSERRAPPADTQYF. The CDR3 coding sequence is TGCGCCAGCAGTGAGCGGCGGGCACCCCCAGCCGATACGCAGTATTTT.

The gene calls are TRBV6-4 and TRBJ2-1, with 8 nucleotides matching TRBD2. The CDR3 runs 15 residues. CDR1 is MRHNA and CDR2 is SNTAGT in the germline V gene. Trimming at V came to 2 bases and at J to 7 bases, leaving 7 bases not matched to a gene. DNA of the CDR3: TGTGCCAGCAGTGACCGAGCGGGAGCAGGAAATGAGCAGTTCTTC. As protein: CASSDRAGAGNEQFF.

The table lists this clone with a few counts. The gene calls are TRBV6-5 and TRBJ2-1; D perhaps matches TRBD1 (5 bases). CDR3 length: 13 residues. V gave up 2 bases and J gave up 6 bases, with 8 bases separating them. Germline CDR1 is MNHEY and CDR2 is SVGAGI. The CDR3 DNA sequence: TGTGCCAGCAGTTACCCCCAGGGCAATGAGCAGTTCTTC. Its translation is CASSYPQGNEQFF.

The chain joins TRBV7-2 to TRBJ2-7; 7 nucleotides align to TRBD2. The CDR3 is 14 amino acids. V was pared by 1 base and J by 1 base, with 1 base of the junction left unmatched. Germline V CDR1 and CDR2: SGHTA, FQGNSA. Here the CDR3 reads CASSLDGRSYEQYF. CDR3 nucleotides: TGTGCCAGCAGCTTAGACGGGAGGTCCTACGAGCAGTACTTC. The variable domain in full, completed from reference TRBV7-2 and TRBJ2-7, reads GAGVSQSPSNKVTEKGKDVELRCDPISGHTALYWYRQSLGQGLEFLIYFQGNSAPDKSGLPSDRFSAERTGGSVSTLTIQRTQQEDSAVYLCASSLDGRSYEQYFGPGTRLTVT.

The CDR3 loop is CASSPIGLREAVDTQYF. Here the CDR3 DNA reads TGCGCCAGCAGCCCGATAGGGCTGCGGGAGGCGGTAGATACGCAGTATTTT. The genes are TRBV4-1 and TRBJ2-3; TRBD2 matches 8 bases. The V and J ends lost 4 bases and 5 bases, in that order; junction bases with no gene match: 14. In germline, CDR1 is MGHRA, CDR2 YSYEKL. The CDR3 runs 17 residues.

This sequence joins TRBV19 and TRBJ1-1, with D perhaps matching TRBD1 (6 bases). Trimming took 5 bases from V and 3 from J, leaving 16 bases between them. Per germline, CDR1 LNHDA and CDR2 SQIVND (reference sequence). The CDR3 runs 15 residues. The CDR3 sequence is CASSPQQGAYTEAFF. CDR3 nucleotide sequence: TGTGCCAGTAGTCCGCAACAGGGCGCCTACACTGAAGCTTTCTTT.

The rearrangement links TRBV29-1 to TRBJ1-2; TRBD1 aligns across 9 bases. CDR3 length: 13 residues. V shed 3 bases and J 4 bases; nucleotides not matched to a gene: 3. Germline V lookup: CDR1 SQVTM, CDR2 ANQGSEA. CDR3 residues: CSVEGTGFYGYTF. The CDR3 DNA is TGCAGCGTTGAGGGGACAGGGTTCTATGGCTACACCTTC.